This TCR beta chain was sequenced during a study of CD8 T cells in ankylosing spondylitis. The ends were cut back, 6 bases at V and 0 bases at J, with 12 bases in the middle. The germline gives CDR1 SGHRS, CDR2 YFSETQ. This CDR3 contains 14 residues. This clonotype was counted ten times or more. TCRdb ran MiXCR on the 5' RACE reads and lists one entry per CDR3 protein. Of 150,000 to 200,000 distinct CDR3 sequences listed, roughly 13% are singletons. The chain carries TRBV5-1 and TRBJ1-1; D gene uncertain. Source material: blood, either unsorted or a sorted T cell fraction (not recorded which). This clonotype was obtained from a female donor with ankylosing spondylitis or in good health (not recorded which). As DNA, the CDR3 is TGCGCCAGCAAGGAAGGTCCAATGAACACTGAAGCTTTCTTT. It encodes CASKEGPMNTEAFF.